Listed below are T cell receptor beta chains from one sample, sequenced in a study of blood T cell repertoires in COVID-19. Using immunoSEQ multiplex PCR, the repertoire was profiled, and TCRdb retains in-frame clones only, with some absent. The data hold 200,000 to 250,000 clones, with just over 85% observed a single time. The specimen sequenced was peripheral blood. These receptors were collected from a man aged 18 to 29 with active or convalescent COVID-19. The CDR3 runs from the conserved cysteine through the conserved F or W. D genes are given only for firm matches. The size of a clone is reported for some rows only, either as once, few or many, or as a class for expanded clones.

size	J	D	V	DNA	CDR3
-	TRBJ2-3	-	TRBV9	TGTGCCAGCAGCGTGGAGATGCGTGCAGATACGCAGTATTTT	CASSVEMRADTQYF
few	TRBJ2-1	-	TRBV9	TGTGCCAGCAGCGACCCCTCGGGGGGCGGGGAGAATGAGCAGTTCTTC	CASSDPSGGGENEQFF
-	TRBJ2-1	-	TRBV5-5	TGTGCCAGCAAGGAAGCGCCAACGTACAATGAGCAGTTCTTC	CASKEAPTYNEQFF
-	TRBJ2-6	-	TRBV5-4	TGTGCCAGCAGCTCGGGACTGAACTCTGGGGCCAACGTCCTGACTTTC	CASSSGLNSGANVLTF
-	TRBJ2-5	-	TRBV10-3	TGTGCCATCAGTGAGTCTGCCCGGGAGACCCAGTACTTC	CAISESARETQYF
-	TRBJ2-2	TRBD2	TRBV15	TGTGCCACCAGTCCCATGTTAGCGGGAGGCACCGGGGAGCTGTTTTTT	CATSPMLAGGTGELFF
-	TRBJ1-3	-	TRBV5-1	TGCGCCAGCAGCTTGTGGGGGCTCCCCCAAGACTCTGGAAACACCATATATTTT	CASSLWGLPQDSGNTIYF
-	TRBJ1-1	TRBD1	TRBV4-2	TGTGCCAGCAGCCGAAACAGGGGGCGCGGGAACACTGAAGCTTTCTTT	CASSRNRGRGNTEAFF
-	TRBJ2-3	-	TRBV19	TGTGCCAGTAGTACAGGGGGGCGGGATACGCAGTATTTT	CASSTGGRDTQYF
few	TRBJ2-7	TRBD2	TRBV28	TGTGCCAGCAGTTTTATGGTAGCGGGAACGGTCGAGCAGTACTTC	CASSFMVAGTVEQYF
-	TRBJ2-7	TRBD1	TRBV19	TGTGCCAGTAGTAAGACAGGGATAAAGAGCGAGCAGTACTTC	CASSKTGIKSEQYF